The clone carrying this T cell receptor beta chain qualifies as medium-sized (0.01 to 0.1%). The sample belongs to a study of blood T cell repertoires in COVID-19. V was pared by 9 bases and J by 0 bases, with 15 bases between. Per the germline V gene, CDR1 is MNHEY and CDR2 is SVGAGI. CDR3 length: 15 amino acids. Clones were read by immunoSEQ multiplex PCR, and TCRdb kept only the in-frame ones, dropping some. The table lists 300,000 to 400,000 clones, approximately 89% of them singletons. The clonotype comes from a woman between 25 and 40 years old with COVID-19, enrolled during active disease. Sequenced: peripheral blood. The V call is TRBV6-5, the J call TRBJ1-5; no clear D gene. The CDR3 DNA is TGTGCCAGTGACTACAGCCCCGATAGCAATCAGCCCCAGCATTTT. Encoded protein: CASDYSPDSNQPQHF.